Listed below are T cell receptor beta chains from one sample, sequenced in a study of spatial heterogeneity in lung cancer. TCRdb re-analysed the 5' RACE reads in MiXCR, keeping a single row per CDR3 protein. This sample carries about 32,000 distinct CDR3 sequences, roughly 10% of them seen once, and the ten largest clones take roughly 30%. This specimen was PBMCs, taken at follow-up. The origin of the receptors is a female donor with early-stage non-small cell lung cancer. The CDR3 runs from the conserved cysteine through the conserved F or W. Fields, in order: V gene, clone size, D gene, J gene, CDR3 DNA, CDR3 protein. The D gene is left open where the match is weak. Not every row has a clone size; where given, it reads once, few, many or a size class.

TRBV5-1	many	-	TRBJ2-7	TGCGCCAGCAGCTTGGCCGGGGGTACCATCTACGAGCAGTACTTC	CASSLAGGTIYEQYF
TRBV7-2	-	-	TRBJ2-7	TGTGCCAGCAGCTCGACTCCTAGCTCCCCCGAGCAGTACTTC	CASSSTPSSPEQYF
TRBV6-6	-	-	TRBJ1-6	TGTGCCAGCTGCGCGGGGGTTAGGGGTAGTTCACCCCTCCACTTT	CASCAGVRGSSPLHF
TRBV20-1	many	-	TRBJ2-7	TGCAGTGCTAGGCGGCAGGGCCTCTACGAGCAGTACTTC	CSARRQGLYEQYF
TRBV3-1	many	-	TRBJ2-3	TGTGCCAGCAGCCAAGGATTAGAACTAACGCTCACAGATACGCAGTATTTT	CASSQGLELTLTDTQYF
TRBV4-3	many	TRBD2	TRBJ2-7	TGCGCCAGCAGCCAATCCCGTGGGGGGGGAGTAGGCTACGAGCAGTACTTC	CASSQSRGGGVGYEQYF
TRBV7-2	many	-	TRBJ1-6	TGTGCCAGCAGCTTAAGGTCAGCTAGATATAATTCACCCCTCCACTTT	CASSLRSARYNSPLHF
TRBV7-9	many	TRBD2	TRBJ2-7	TGTGCCAGCAGCCCACCCTTTAGGGAGGGGAACGAGCAGTACTTC	CASSPPFREGNEQYF
TRBV7-2	few	-	TRBJ1-6	TGTGCCAGCAGCTTGGGGGGGCATATCAATTCACCCCTCCACTTT	CASSLGGHINSPLHF
TRBV7-9	many	-	TRBJ1-5	TGTGCCAGCAGCTTATCCGCAGGGTCAGGCAATCAGCCCCAGCATTTT	CASSLSAGSGNQPQHF
TRBV29-1	many	TRBD1	TRBJ1-3	TGCAGCGGTACGACAGGGCCTGGAAACACCATATATTTT	CSGTTGPGNTIYF
TRBV7-2	few	TRBD2	TRBJ2-4	TGTGCCAGCAGCATGGGAGGGTCTCTAGGGGTTCAGTACTTC	CASSMGGSLGVQYF
TRBV9	-	-	TRBJ2-7	TGTGCCAGCAGCGTAGGTCCAGGGGTCTCCTACGAGCAGTACTTC	CASSVGPGVSYEQYF
TRBV2	many	-	TRBJ2-3	TGTGCCAGCTACAGGGAGGACACAGATACGCAGTATTTT	CASYREDTDTQYF
TRBV3-1	many	-	TRBJ1-1	TGTGCCAGCAGCCACAGCCGCAGGGAGTTCACTGAAGCTTTCTTT	CASSHSRREFTEAFF
TRBV6-1	few	-	TRBJ2-7	TGTGCCAGCAGTGAAGGAGACGGACATCACCCCCAGTACTTC	CASSEGDGHHPQYF
TRBV20-1	many	TRBD1	TRBJ2-7	TGCAGTGCTCAGAGGGGGCACGGCGAGCAGTACTTC	CSAQRGHGEQYF
TRBV7-9	many	-	TRBJ2-5	TGTGCCAGCAGCTTACGGGGGCCCGAGACCCAGTACTTC	CASSLRGPETQYF
TRBV12-3/TRBV12-4	-	-	TRBJ1-5	TGTGCCAGCAGTCCCGACAGGAAGAATCAGCCCCAGCATTTT	CASSPDRKNQPQHF
TRBV19	many	-	TRBJ1-5	TGTGCCAGTAGTATAATCCCCTCTACATCCTGGGGCAATCAGCCCCAGCATTTT	CASSIIPSTSWGNQPQHF
TRBV7-8	many	TRBD1	TRBJ1-4	TGTGCCAGCAGGGGGGAACAGGGGAGAAAGGAAAAACTGTTTTTT	CASRGEQGRKEKLFF
TRBV20-1	many	-	TRBJ2-3	TGCAGTGCTGAGGACTACACAGATACGCAGTATTTT	CSAEDYTDTQYF
TRBV21-1	many	-	TRBJ2-3	TGTGCCAGCAGCAAAACGCCCGGGGATACGCAGTATTTT	CASSKTPGDTQYF
TRBV7-9	few	-	TRBJ1-4	TGTGCCAGCAGCTTAGCGGCCCAACATGAAAAACTGTTTTTT	CASSLAAQHEKLFF
TRBV28	many	TRBD1	TRBJ2-7	TGTGCCAGCAGTCACGGACAGGGACCCTACGAGCAGTACTTC	CASSHGQGPYEQYF
TRBV10-3	many	TRBD1	TRBJ2-1	TGTGCCATCAGTGGGGACAGGGATCAGGAGGATGAGCAGTTCTTC	CAISGDRDQEDEQFF
TRBV7-9	few	-	TRBJ2-5	TGTGCCAGCAGCCCCCCCTCCCCGGGGAGGAGAGAGACCCAGTACTTC	CASSPPSPGRRETQYF
TRBV7-9	-	-	TRBJ1-1	TGTGCCAGCAGCTACCCCGATTTCTTT	CASSYPDFF
TRBV10-3	many	TRBD1	TRBJ2-7	TGTGCCATCAGTGAGTCGACAGGGAGAACCTACGAGCAGTACTTC	CAISESTGRTYEQYF
TRBV5-4	-	TRBD2	TRBJ2-1	TGTGCCAGCAGCTTGGCAAATAGCGGGGGGTACAATGAGCAGTTCTTC	CASSLANSGGYNEQFF
TRBV29-1	many	-	TRBJ2-1	TGCAGCGTTGAAGTCCCGGGGCAAAGCTCCTACAATGAGCAGTTCTTC	CSVEVPGQSSYNEQFF
TRBV29-1	many	-	TRBJ2-2	TGCAGCGTTGACGACAGTCTAACCGGGGAGCTGTTTTTT	CSVDDSLTGELFF
TRBV2	few	TRBD1	TRBJ2-5	TGTGCCAGCAACACAGGGGTAGAAGAGACCCAGTACTTC	CASNTGVEETQYF
TRBV20-1	-	-	TRBJ2-3	TGCAGTGCTCGAGGGCTAGGGATGGACGGGATGGACACAGATACGCAGTATTTT	CSARGLGMDGMDTDTQYF
TRBV29-1	-	TRBD1	TRBJ1-2	TGCAGCGTTGATCCCGGACAGGGGGCGTATGGCTACACCTTC	CSVDPGQGAYGYTF
TRBV3-1	-	TRBD1	TRBJ2-4	TGTGCCAGCAGCCAGGATGACAGGGTTCAGTACTTC	CASSQDDRVQYF
TRBV2	medium-sized	-	TRBJ2-6	TGTGCCAGTCAACACTCTGGGGCCAACGTCCTGACTTTC	CASQHSGANVLTF
TRBV19	few	TRBD2	TRBJ2-1	TGTGCCAGTAGTCGAGCGGGGAGGGGCAATGAGCAGTTCTTC	CASSRAGRGNEQFF
TRBV7-9	-	-	TRBJ1-1	TGTGCCAGCAGCCCCCCAGGGCTCCCTGAAGCTTTCTTT	CASSPPGLPEAFF
TRBV5-1	few	-	TRBJ2-2	TGCGCCAGCAGCTCCGATGGGCGGAGGGAAGCCGGGGAGCTGTTTTTT	CASSSDGRREAGELFF
TRBV7-8	-	-	TRBJ1-5	TGTGCCAGCAGCCGAGGGGCGGCAGGAGACAATCAGCCCCAGCATTTT	CASSRGAAGDNQPQHF
TRBV6-2/TRBV6-3	many	-	TRBJ1-3	TGTGCCAGCAGTTACGGCGGGGCCGGAAACACCATATATTTT	CASSYGGAGNTIYF
TRBV19	-	TRBD1	TRBJ1-1	TGTGCCACTCTCGGACAGGGGTCCACTGAAGCTTTCTTT	CATLGQGSTEAFF
TRBV6-5	once	TRBD1	TRBJ1-6	TGTGCCAGCAGGCGAGGACAGGACCATAATTCACCCCTCCACTTT	CASRRGQDHNSPLHF
TRBV29-1	-	-	TRBJ2-1	TGCAGCGCCCGGGCCGTGAGTGGGGATGAGCAGTTCTTC	CSARAVSGDEQFF
TRBV4-2	many	-	TRBJ1-5	TGTGCCAGCAGCCAAGATCCCTCTTTGCTTAGCAATCAGCCCCAGCATTTT	CASSQDPSLLSNQPQHF
TRBV2	many	TRBD1	TRBJ1-2	TGTGCCAGCAGTAGCGGTCGGGACAGTGTCTATGGCTACACCTTC	CASSSGRDSVYGYTF
TRBV7-2	many	-	TRBJ2-5	TGTGCCAGCAGCCCCCCCGGGGGCTGGGAGACCCAGTACTTC	CASSPPGGWETQYF
TRBV7-2	many	-	TRBJ1-5	TGTGCCAGCAGCCCAGGGATGGGGCAACAGCCCCAGCATTTT	CASSPGMGQQPQHF
TRBV7-9	many	TRBD1	TRBJ2-3	TGTGCCAGCAGCTCAAGGGACAGGAGCACAGATACGCAGTATTTT	CASSSRDRSTDTQYF
TRBV2	many	TRBD1	TRBJ1-5	TGTGCCAGCAGGACAGGGCCCAATCAGCCCCAGCATTTT	CASRTGPNQPQHF
TRBV3-1	many	-	TRBJ2-7	TGTGCCAGCAGCCATGGTAGTTGGGGGGTTGGCGAGCAGTACTTC	CASSHGSWGVGEQYF
TRBV12-3/TRBV12-4	-	TRBD1	TRBJ2-3	TGTGCCAGCAGCCCCCCCCGACAGGGTCGGGCAGATACGCAGTATTTT	CASSPPRQGRADTQYF